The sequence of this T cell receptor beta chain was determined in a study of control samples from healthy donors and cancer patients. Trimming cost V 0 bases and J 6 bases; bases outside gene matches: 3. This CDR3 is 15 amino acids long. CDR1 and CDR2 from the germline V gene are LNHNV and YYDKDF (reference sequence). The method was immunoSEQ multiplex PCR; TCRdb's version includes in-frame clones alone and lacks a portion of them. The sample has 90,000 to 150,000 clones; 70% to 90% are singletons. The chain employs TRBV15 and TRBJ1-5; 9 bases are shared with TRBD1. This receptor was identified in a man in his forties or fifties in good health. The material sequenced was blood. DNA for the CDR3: TGTGCCACCAGCAGAGAACAGGGGGCGGGTCAGCCCCAGCATTTT. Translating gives CATSREQGAGQPQHF.